The clone carrying this TCR beta chain was seen ten or more times. What it recognizes is unknown. The data stem from a study of neurological immune-mediated disorders. Whole-study findings and limits: HTLV-1-associated myelopathy led in TCR clonal expansion, while multiple sclerosis ranked lowest, below healthy controls.

Time point indicated: longitudinal time-point 3. Source material was 2 million unsorted PBMCs, stored at -80 °C in RNAlater. This CDR3 has 15 residues. The germline V gene has CDR1 SGHDT and CDR2 YYEEEE. The V end was cut by 0 bases, the J end by 0 bases, with 10 bases between. 5'RACE with 10-nucleotide random UMIs produced the cDNA. TCRdb reprocessed the 5' RACE reads with MiXCR, giving one entry per CDR3 protein. The table shows approximately 89,000 distinct CDR3 sequences, with about 4.3% occurring only once. The sequenced sample consisted of PBMCs. The TCR comes from an older woman with multiple sclerosis. V and J are TRBV5-6 and TRBJ2-7, with D unclear. CDR3 DNA sequence: TGTGCCAGCAGCTTGGTGGCTGGCAGCTCCTACGAGCAGTACTTC. It codes for CASSLVAGSSYEQYF. Filled out from reference TRBV5-6 and TRBJ2-7, the complete variable domain reads DAGVTQSPTHLIKTRGQQVTLRCSPKSGHDTVSWYQQALGQGPQFIFQYYEEEERQRGNFPDRFSGHQFPNYSSELNVNALLLGDSALYLCASSLVAGSSYEQYFGPGTRLTVT.